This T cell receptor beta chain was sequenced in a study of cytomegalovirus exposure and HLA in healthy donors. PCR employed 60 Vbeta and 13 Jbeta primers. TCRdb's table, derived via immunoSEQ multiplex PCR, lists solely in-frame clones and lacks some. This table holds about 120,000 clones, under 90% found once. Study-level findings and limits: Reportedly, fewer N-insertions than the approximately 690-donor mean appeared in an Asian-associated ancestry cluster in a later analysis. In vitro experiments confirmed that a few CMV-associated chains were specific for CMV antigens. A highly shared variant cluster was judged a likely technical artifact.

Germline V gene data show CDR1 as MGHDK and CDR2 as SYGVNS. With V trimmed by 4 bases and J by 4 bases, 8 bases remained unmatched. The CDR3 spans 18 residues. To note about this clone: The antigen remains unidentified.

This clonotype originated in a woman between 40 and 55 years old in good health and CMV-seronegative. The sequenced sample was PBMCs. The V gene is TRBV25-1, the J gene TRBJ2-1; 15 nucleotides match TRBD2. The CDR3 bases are TGTGCCAGCAGTGTTACCGGGACTAGCGGGAGGAGATACAATGAGCAGTTCTTC. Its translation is CASSVTGTSGRRYNEQFF.